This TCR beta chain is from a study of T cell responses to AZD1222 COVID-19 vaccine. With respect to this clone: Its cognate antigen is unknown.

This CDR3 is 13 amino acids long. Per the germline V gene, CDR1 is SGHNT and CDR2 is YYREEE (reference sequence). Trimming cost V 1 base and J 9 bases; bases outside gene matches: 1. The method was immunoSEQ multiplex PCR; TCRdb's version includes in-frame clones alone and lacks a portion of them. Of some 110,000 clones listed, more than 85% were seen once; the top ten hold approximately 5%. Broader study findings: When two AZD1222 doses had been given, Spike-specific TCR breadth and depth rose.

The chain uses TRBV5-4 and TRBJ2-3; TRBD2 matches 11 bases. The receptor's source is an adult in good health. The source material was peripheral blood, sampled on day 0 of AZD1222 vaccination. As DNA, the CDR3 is TGTGCCAGCAGCTTGCCTAGCGGGAGGACGCAGTATTTT. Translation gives CASSLPSGRTQYF.